This T cell receptor beta chain was recorded in a study of blood T cell repertoires in COVID-19 (TCRdb year 2020). Regarding the study in general: Samples covering the acute and convalescent phases of COVID-19 were provided by collaborators in the United States, Italy and Spain. Sample metadata almost always included a de-identified subject ID, COVID-19 status, age in years and sex. A freely available public database, intended as a resource for researchers studying the immune response to SARS-CoV-2, is where the repertoires were released. The samples were drawn from two sources: the first 160 participants of the ongoing ImmuneRACE study, and approximately 1,300 subjects contributed by 6 global collaborators. Subjects who had been exposed to COVID-19, were actively infected with it, or had recovered from it provided the deeply sampled blood TCRbeta repertoires that made up the dataset. Where available, HLA class I and class II types were obtained from metadata supplied by the sample provider rather than from assay-based typing. The material from the prospective study consisted of cDNA or gDNA derived from T cells, B-cell-depleted T cells, or PBMCs. The paper as a whole reports these results and caveats: How much clinical and demographic metadata was included differed by source and by participant, and the metadata was provided uncurated.

About this clone: Its antigen target is currently unknown. No much larger clonotype is one base removed from it; base qualities were not supplied.

CDR1 and CDR2 (DFQATT, SNEGSKA) derive from the germline V gene (reference sequence). Cut back by 3 bases and 5 bases, the V and J ends lie 19 bases apart. The cysteine opens and the phenylalanine closes a CDR3 of 15 amino acids. The kept DNA is CDR3 alone, 45 bases in frame from the first base. Each collaborating institution followed its own protocols to collect whole blood in K2EDTA tubes. For TCRbeta analysis, collaborators shipped samples in one of three forms: frozen whole blood, isolated PBMCs, or DNA extracted from either of those sample types. The immunoSEQ Assay, a bias-controlled multiplex PCR, was used to amplify TCRbeta CDR3 regions from genomic DNA. The original pipeline was this. Nucleated cell counts per sample were estimated from amplification of reference gene primers within the assay. Sequence reads were collapsed and filtered to measure the absolute abundance of every unique TCRbeta CDR3 rearrangement. Productive Simpson clonality was computed per sample as the square root of Simpson's diversity index over productive rearrangements. The source is immuneACCESS, and TCRdb retained only in-frame sequences with V and J called. Part of the clones is not carried over; for the studies checked, unresolved V genes explain less than half of this, and the remainder is unexplained. Clone size and the V and J calls come from that table; the DNA yielded D and trimming. This sample is represented by some 100,000 clones; roughly 90% of them were singletons. The leading ten clones occupy over 2% of the sample.

The sequencing input was peripheral blood. This receptor chain uses TRBV20-1 and TRBJ2-5, and possibly TRBD1, on 5 matching bases. This TCR came from a man aged 45-60 years with active COVID-19. CDR3 reads: CSASGDSKGQETQYF. The DNA reads as follows: TGCAGTGCTAGTGGAGACTCCAAGGGGCAGGAGACCCAGTACTTC.